One and the same sample provided the 2 T cell receptor beta chains below, sequenced in a study of cytomegalovirus exposure and HLA in healthy donors. A multiplex PCR was run with 60 Vbeta primers and 13 Jbeta primers. The method was immunoSEQ multiplex PCR; TCRdb's version includes in-frame clones alone and lacks a portion of them. Of around 200,000 clones in the sample, 79% were seen once. The sequenced sample consisted of PBMCs. These receptors all stem from a woman aged 30 to 39 in good health and CMV-seropositive.

The V and J genes are TRBV6-5 and TRBJ2-1, with D possibly being TRBD2 (5 bases). Trimming removed 0 bases from V and 9 bases from J, with 9 bases in between. Germline V gene data show CDR1 as MNHEY and CDR2 as SVGAGI. The CDR3 extends over 13 amino acids. The CDR3 protein is CASSYSTIGEQFF. In DNA, the CDR3 is TGTGCCAGCAGTTACTCGACTATCGGTGAGCAGTTCTTC.

This clone came up a few times. V is TRBV5-1 and J is TRBJ2-1; maybe TRBD2 (6 bases). CDR1 SGHRS and CDR2 YFSETQ come from the germline V gene. The CDR3 covers 14 residues. Between the trimmed V and J ends, which lost 4 bases and 0 bases, there was a span of 8 bases. CDR3 sequence reads: CASSGGSSYNEQFF. The CDR3 DNA follows: TGCGCCAGCAGCGGGGGGAGCTCCTACAATGAGCAGTTCTTC.